The 5 T cell receptor beta chains in this list originate from one sample, sequenced in a study of T-cell reconstitution after alpha-beta-depleted transplantation in children. Preparation of the TCRbeta library involved a method that used unique molecular identifiers. TCRdb used MiXCR to reprocess the PCR reads, holding one entry per CDR3 protein. The data contain approximately 91,000 distinct CDR3 sequences, 7% to 9% of them seen just once; the ten biggest clones take up 5.5% to 8%. The material was PBMCs from the stem cell graft donor, obtained from the stem cell graft. Receptors were obtained from a human donor who donated a stem cell graft to a child with congenital amegakaryocytic thrombocytopenia.

There are many counts of this clonotype. The CDR3 region has the DNA TGCAGCGTTGATACCCCAGCGCACTATGGCTACACCTTC. Its protein is CSVDTPAHYGYTF. V is TRBV29-1 and J is TRBJ1-2; D is ambiguous. In germline, CDR1 is SQVTM, CDR2 ANQGSEA. The CDR3 is made up of 13 amino acids. The V and J ends lost 3 bases and 3 bases respectively, with 11 bases between them.

This clonotype appeared many times. The chain joins TRBV3-1 to TRBJ2-5, with TRBD1 identical over 8 bases. The CDR3 runs to 16 residues. J gave up 4 bases and V 4 bases, and 11 bases lay outside the gene matches. The germline CDR1 and CDR2 sequences are LGHDT and YNNKEL (reference sequence). This CDR3 is CASSRGDRGVRETQYF. Here the CDR3 DNA reads TGTGCCAGCAGCCGCGGAGACAGGGGAGTAAGAGAGACCCAGTACTTC.

This clonotype occurred many times. This chain connects TRBV3-1 to TRBJ2-7; D gene uncertain. The CDR3 covers 12 residues. Germline loops: CDR1 LGHDT, CDR2 YNNKEL (reference sequence). Trimming stripped 3 bases from V and 5 bases from J, with 8 bases between. The CDR3 bases are TGTGCCAGCAGCCACAACGGCCACGAGCAGTACTTC. It encodes CASSHNGHEQYF.

This clonotype was observed at least ten times. The chain joins TRBV5-1 to TRBJ2-4; D not resolved. CDR1 and CDR2 from the germline V gene are SGHRS and YFSETQ. Trimming shortened V by 0 bases and J by 2 bases, and 9 bases separated the two germline ends. The CDR3 is 15 amino acids. Written as DNA, the CDR3 is TGCGCCAGCAGCTTGGAGATCGCGCCCAAAAACATTCAGTACTTC. This sequence encodes CASSLEIAPKNIQYF. The variable domain in full, completed from reference TRBV5-1 and TRBJ2-4, reads KAGVTQTPRYLIKTRGQQVTLSCSPISGHRSVSWYQQTPGQGLQFLFEYFSETQRNKGNFPGRFSGRQFSNSRSEMNVSTLELGDSALYLCASSLEIAPKNIQYFGAGTRLSVL.

This clonotype was seen ten or more times. The chain uses TRBV12-3 or TRBV12-4 and TRBJ2-2, with 12 bases that match TRBD2. With V trimmed by 5 bases and J by 1 base, 5 bases remained unmatched. The CDR3 sequence is 17 residues long. The CDR3 loop reads CASSPGLAGRNTGELFF. As DNA, the CDR3 is TGTGCCAGCAGTCCAGGACTAGCGGGACGGAACACCGGGGAGCTGTTTTTT.